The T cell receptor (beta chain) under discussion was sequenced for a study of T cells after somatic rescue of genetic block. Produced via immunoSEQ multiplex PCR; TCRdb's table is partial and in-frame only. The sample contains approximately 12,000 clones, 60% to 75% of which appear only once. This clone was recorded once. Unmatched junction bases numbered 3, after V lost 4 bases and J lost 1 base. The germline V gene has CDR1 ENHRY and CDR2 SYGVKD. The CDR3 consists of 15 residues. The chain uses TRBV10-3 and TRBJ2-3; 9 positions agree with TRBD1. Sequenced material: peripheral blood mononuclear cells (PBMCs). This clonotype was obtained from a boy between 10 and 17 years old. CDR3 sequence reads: CAISGTGARTDTQYF. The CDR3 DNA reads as TGTGCCATCAGTGGGACAGGGGCTCGCACAGATACGCAGTATTTT.